Given below is one T cell receptor (beta chain) in context. Its antigen is not identified. This sample was taken from a study of T cell responses to AZD1222 COVID-19 vaccine. CDR3 length equals 15 residues. Germline CDR1 is SGHRS and CDR2 is YFSETQ. Trimming shortened V by 1 base and J by 3 bases, and 13 bases separated the two germline ends. Using immunoSEQ multiplex PCR, the repertoire was profiled, and TCRdb retains in-frame clones only, with some absent. The sample lists fewer than 150,000 clones; 90% to 95% were seen once. Findings of the study overall: Compared with day 0, the breadth and depth of the Spike-specific TCR repertoire rose significantly after two doses of AZD1222.

V gene TRBV5-1 combines with J gene TRBJ1-1, with D hard to call. The sequencing here drew on peripheral blood, taken 28 days after the second AZD1222 dose. The sequence was obtained from an adult who received the AZD1222 COVID-19 vaccine. CDR3 region: CASSLYMPLDTEAFF. In DNA form, the CDR3 reads TGCGCCAGCAGCTTGTATATGCCCCTGGACACTGAAGCTTTCTTT.